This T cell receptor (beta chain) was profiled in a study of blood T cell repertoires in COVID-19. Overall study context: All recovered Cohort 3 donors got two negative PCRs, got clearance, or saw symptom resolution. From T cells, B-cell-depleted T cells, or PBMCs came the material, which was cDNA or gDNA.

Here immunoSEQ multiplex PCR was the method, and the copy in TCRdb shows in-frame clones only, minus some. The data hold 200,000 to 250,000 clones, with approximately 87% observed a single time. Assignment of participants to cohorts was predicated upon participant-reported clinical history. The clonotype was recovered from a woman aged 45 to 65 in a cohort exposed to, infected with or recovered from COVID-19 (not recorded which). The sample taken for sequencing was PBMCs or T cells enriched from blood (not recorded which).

The CDR3 nucleotides are TGTGCCAGCAGTGCTTACAGGGGGCGGGAAACTGAAGCTTTCTTT. This codes for CASSAYRGRETEAFF. This chain joins TRBV2 and TRBJ1-1, with 9 bases aligning to TRBD1. Trimming cost V 4 bases and J 5 bases; bases outside gene matches: 8. Germline V gene data show CDR1 as SNHLY and CDR2 as FYNNEI. This CDR3 contains 15 residues.